The clone carrying this T cell receptor (beta chain) showed up just a few times. TCRdb processed the RT-PCR reads anew with MiXCR; each CDR3 protein has one entry. The table includes more than 550,000 distinct CDR3 sequences, 12% to 15% detected once. This sequence originates from a female donor in good health, serving as a healthy control. The material sequenced was memory CD4+ T cells from blood.

The CDR3 spells CASSLGTGADTQYF. The CDR3 nucleotides read TGTGCCAGCAGCTTGGGGACAGGGGCAGATACGCAGTATTTT. The chain is built from TRBV5-8 and TRBJ2-3; 9 nucleotides align to TRBD1. CDR1 SGHTS and CDR2 YDEGEE come from the germline V gene. This CDR3 region has 14 residues. The trim removed 0 bases at V and 4 bases at J, leaving 0 bases unmatched. The whole variable domain, remainder taken from reference TRBV5-8 and TRBJ2-3, is EAGVTQSPTHLIKTRGQQATLRCSPISGHTSVYWYQQALGLGLQFLLWYDEGEERNRGNFPPRFSGRQFPNYSSELNVNALELEDSALYLCASSLGTGADTQYFGPGTRLTVL.